Each of the 2 T cell receptor beta chains below was sequenced from the same sample in a study of neoadjuvant anti-PD-1 for oral cavity cancer. Some clones are missing from TCRdb's copy, which holds only in-frame ones; the method was immunoSEQ multiplex PCR. Here the sample spans 8,000 or so clones, about three fifths being singletons. Time point noted: after neoadjuvant nivolumab, at surgical resection. Sample: PBMCs, taken after nivolumab (anti-PD-1) treatment. Every receptor here comes from a person aged 40 to 85 with oral cavity squamous cell carcinoma.

The chain recombines TRBV28 with TRBJ2-5; TRBD1 aligns across 8 bases. Germline-derived CDR1 and CDR2 are MDHEN and SYDVKM. This CDR3 is 15 amino acids long. V lost 7 bases, J lost 1 base, and 8 bases stayed unmatched. The DNA for the CDR3 is TGTGCCAGCACCCCGGGACAGGATTTCCAAGAGACCCAGTACTTC. It is translated as CASTPGQDFQETQYF.

The chain employs TRBV5-6 and TRBJ2-7, with TRBD2 matching over 7 bases. Germline assignment: CDR1 SGHDT and CDR2 YYEEEE. V trimming: 3 bases; J trimming: 3 bases; junction bases outside the gene matches: 9. The CDR3 is 15 amino acids. CDR3 in DNA: TGTGCCAGCAGCTGGGGGGGGACCGTCCTCTACGAGCAGTACTTC. This sequence encodes CASSWGGTVLYEQYF.